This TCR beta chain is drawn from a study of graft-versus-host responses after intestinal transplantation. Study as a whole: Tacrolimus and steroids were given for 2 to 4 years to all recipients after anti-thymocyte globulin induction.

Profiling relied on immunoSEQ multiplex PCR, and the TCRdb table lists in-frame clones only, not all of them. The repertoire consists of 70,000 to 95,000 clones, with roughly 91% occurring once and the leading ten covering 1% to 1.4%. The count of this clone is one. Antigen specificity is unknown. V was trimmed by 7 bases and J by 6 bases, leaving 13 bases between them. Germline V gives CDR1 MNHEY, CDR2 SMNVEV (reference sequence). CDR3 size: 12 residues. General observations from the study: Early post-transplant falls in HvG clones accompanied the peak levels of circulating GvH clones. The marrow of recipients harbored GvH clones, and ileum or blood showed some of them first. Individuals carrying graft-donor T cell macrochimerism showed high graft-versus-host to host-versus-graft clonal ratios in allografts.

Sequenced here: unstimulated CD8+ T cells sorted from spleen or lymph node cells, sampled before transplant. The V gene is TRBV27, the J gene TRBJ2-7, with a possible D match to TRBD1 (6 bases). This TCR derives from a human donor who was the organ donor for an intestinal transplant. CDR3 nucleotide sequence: TGTGCCAGCAAGGGGACATCGGGCGAGCAGTACTTC. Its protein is CASKGTSGEQYF.